A selection of T cell receptor beta chains follows, all from one sample in a study of PD-L1 blockade in urothelial cancer. Using immunoSEQ multiplex PCR, the repertoire was profiled, and TCRdb retains in-frame clones only, with some absent. The sample has under 120,000 clones; around 85% are singletons. The sequenced sample was PBMCs, obtained around atezolizumab (anti-PD-L1) treatment. The receptors were sampled from a man aged 50 or older with urothelial cancer. The CDR3 runs from the conserved cysteine through the conserved F or W. D genes are given only for firm matches. Size values are once, few and many counts, or a class for expanded clones, and some rows have none.

d_gene,v_gene,j_gene,abundance,CDR3nt,CDR3aa
TRBD1,TRBV2,TRBJ1-3,.,TGTGCCAGCAGTATTGGGACAGATGGAAACACCATATATTTT,CASSIGTDGNTIYF
.,TRBV6-1,TRBJ2-7,.,TGTGCCAGCAGTGAAATGGCAGGTCTCCCCTACGAGCAGTACTTC,CASSEMAGLPYEQYF
.,TRBV23-1,TRBJ2-2,.,TGCGCCAGCAGTGCACTCCCCGGGACACCGACCGGGGAGCTGTTTTTT,CASSALPGTPTGELFF
.,TRBV28,TRBJ1-2,.,TGTGCCACGAGGACAGTCAACTATGGCTACACCTTC,CATRTVNYGYTF
TRBD2,TRBV13,TRBJ2-3,.,TGTGCCAGTACCGTCGGGACTAGCGTGACAGATACGCAGTATTTT,CASTVGTSVTDTQYF
TRBD1,TRBV6-1,TRBJ2-1,.,TGTGCCAGCACTTATACAGGGGTAGGGAATGAGCAGTTCTTC,CASTYTGVGNEQFF
TRBD1,TRBV15,TRBJ2-1,few,TGTGCCACCAGCAGAGATGGGGCAGGGGGAAACAATGAGCAGTTCTTC,CATSRDGAGGNNEQFF
.,TRBV5-1,TRBJ2-2,.,TGCGCCAGCAGCTTGGACAGGGGACTGAACACCGGGGAGCTGTTTTTT,CASSLDRGLNTGELFF
TRBD1,TRBV6-6,TRBJ1-4,.,TGTGCCAGCAGTCCCCCCCCGGGACAGACGAATGAAAAACTGTTTTTT,CASSPPPGQTNEKLFF
TRBD2,TRBV2,TRBJ2-7,.,TGTGCCAGCAGCCTCGGGGGGACTAAAACCTACGAGCAGTACTTC,CASSLGGTKTYEQYF
.,TRBV7-2,TRBJ1-1,.,TGTGCCAGCAGCTTAGAAGCGAGGGATAAGGCTTTCTTT,CASSLEARDKAFF